This TCR beta chain appears in the sequencing data of a study of cytomegalovirus exposure and HLA in healthy donors. Study-level results: Most of the TCR beta V segments (in an earlier analysis) were productive either about 90% or about 30% of the time.

Note on this clone: Its specificity is unknown.

V shed 4 bases and J 2 bases; nucleotides not matched to a gene: 3. The CDR3 sequence is 15 residues long. The V gene's germline CDR1 is SEHNR and CDR2 FQNEAQ (reference sequence). The primer mix had 60 Vbeta and 13 Jbeta primers. Repertoires were generated with immunoSEQ multiplex PCR, while TCRdb's copy carries only in-frame clones and drops some. Of more than 140,000 clones in the sample, approximately 80% are singletons; the top ten hold about 5.6%. Though probably carrying unrecorded immune exposures, donors were nominally healthy at sampling. V usage is TRBV7-9 and J usage is TRBJ2-3; 10 bases agree with TRBD2. The TCR originated in a man aged 30 to 39 in good health and CMV-seropositive. The specimen was PBMCs. CDR3 amino acids: CASSSAGGSTDTQYF. In DNA, the CDR3 is TGTGCCAGCAGCTCAGCGGGGGGGTCCACAGATACGCAGTATTTT. The full variable domain, with the rest looked up from reference TRBV7-9 and TRBJ2-3, is DTGVSQNPRHKITKRGQNVTFRCDPISEHNRLYWYRQTLGQGPEFLTYFQNEAQLEKSRLLSDRFSAERPKGSFSTLEIQRTEQGDSAMYLCASSSAGGSTDTQYFGPGTRLTVL.